The 15 T cell receptor beta chains given below trace back to one sample, sequenced in a study of CD8+ T cells in alopecia areata. Specified treatment: oral pan-JAK inhibitor, 5-10 mg twice daily. TCR sequencing used cDNA made by reverse transcription of extracted RNA. Measured with immunoSEQ multiplex PCR; TCRdb has only the in-frame clones, and not every one. The sample lists under 150,000 clones, 55% to 60% occurring once. Here the sequenced sample was CD4+ T cells sorted from blood, taken at week 24, from a patient treated with tofacitinib. The receptors were gathered from a human donor with alopecia areata.

This clone has more than one count but fewer than ten. The rearrangement uses TRBV4-3 and TRBJ1-2; no definite D call. Germline V gives CDR1 LGHNA, CDR2 YSLEER. The V end lost 0 bases, the J end lost 13 bases, and 18 bases lay between the germline ends. This CDR3 has 14 residues. The CDR3 bases are TGCGCCAGCAGCCAAGATGACGCGGGCGTTCCTTTCACCTTC. It codes for CASSQDDAGVPFTF.

The V and J genes are TRBV5-1 and TRBJ2-3, with 10 bases fitting TRBD1. Germline CDR1 is SGHRS and CDR2 is YFSETQ. Unmatched junction bases numbered 6, after V lost 0 bases and J lost 2 bases. The CDR3 spans 17 residues. CDR3 in amino acids: CASSLEIGTGATDTQYF. The CDR3 bases are TGCGCCAGCAGCTTGGAAATCGGGACAGGGGCCACAGATACGCAGTATTTT.

The genes are TRBV4-1 and TRBJ2-1, with 9 positions matching TRBD2. Unmatched junction bases numbered 12, after V lost 3 bases and J lost 0 bases. This CDR3 comprises 19 residues. CDR1 is MGHRA and CDR2 is YSYEKL in the germline V gene. The CDR3 loop is CASSHPLRSTSGSYNEQFF. The CDR3 region has the DNA TGCGCCAGCAGCCATCCCCTTAGGTCGACTAGCGGCTCCTACAATGAGCAGTTCTTC.

The chain is built from TRBV29-1 and TRBJ1-1; TRBD1 is a possible D gene (6 bases). The germline V and J ends were trimmed by 4 bases and 2 bases, with 20 bases remaining between them. From germline, CDR1 is SQVTM and CDR2 ANQGSEA. CDR3 length: 16 amino acids. The DNA of the CDR3 is TGCAGCGTTGTTGGGGACACTATAACGCGCAACACTGAAGCTTTCTTT. This sequence encodes CSVVGDTITRNTEAFF.

This rearrangement joins TRBV29-1 to TRBJ2-2; 7 nucleotides match TRBD1. Germline CDR1 is SQVTM and CDR2 is ANQGSEA. The CDR3 covers 13 residues. Trimming at V came to 6 bases and at J to 3 bases, leaving 4 bases not matched to a gene. The CDR3 bases are TGCAGCGTCGGGACAGCGTACACCGGGGAGCTGTTTTTT. Amino acids: CSVGTAYTGELFF.

The rearrangement links TRBV2 to TRBJ2-1; D remains unclear. The ends were cut back, 2 bases at V and 6 bases at J, with 8 bases in the middle. CDR3 length equals 13 residues. Germline CDR1 reads SNHLY; CDR2 reads FYNNEI. CDR3 in amino acids: CASSERGLNEQFF. CDR3 in DNA: TGTGCCAGCAGTGAACGAGGCCTCAATGAGCAGTTCTTC.

This sequence joins TRBV2 and TRBJ2-5; either TRBD1 or TRBD2 may fit D (5 bases each). The CDR3 runs 15 residues. Germline CDR1 reads SNHLY; CDR2 reads FYNNEI. V was cut by 6 bases and J by 4 bases, with 18 bases left in between. The CDR3 reads CASRAGATVGETQYF. The DNA of the CDR3 is TGTGCCAGCAGAGCCGGGGCAACGGTAGGAGAGACCCAGTACTTC.

The table lists this clone with a few counts. This rearrangement joins TRBV29-1 to TRBJ2-3, with TRBD2 matching over 10 bases. Germline V gene sequence: CDR1 SQVTM, CDR2 ANQGSEA. Trimming at V came to 5 bases and at J to 4 bases, leaving 6 bases not matched to a gene. This CDR3 is built from 14 residues. CDR3 DNA sequence: TGCAGCGTTTCAAAGCGGGGGGGACCAGATACGCAGTATTTT. Translated, it gives CSVSKRGGPDTQYF.

The chain couples TRBV30 to TRBJ2-1; TRBD2 aligns across 8 bases. J gave up 7 bases and V 5 bases, and 10 bases lay outside the gene matches. This CDR3 has 14 amino acids. Germline values: CDR1 GTSNPN, CDR2 SVGIG (reference sequence). The CDR3 loop reads CAWFHAGGLNEQFF. CDR3 bases: TGTGCCTGGTTTCATGCGGGGGGCTTGAATGAGCAGTTCTTC.

This clone was seen a few times. The chain links TRBV4-2 to TRBJ2-2; 8 bases fit TRBD1. CDR3 length: 19 residues. With V trimmed by 0 bases and J by 0 bases, 9 bases remained unmatched. Germline loops: CDR1 LGHNA, CDR2 YNFKEQ. The CDR3 bases are TGTGCCAGCAGCCAAGAAGCAGGGGGCCTGTTCGCGAACACCGGGGAGCTGTTTTTT. Protein: CASSQEAGGLFANTGELFF.

The rearrangement uses TRBV5-6 and TRBJ1-5; TRBD1 might be the D (5 bases). CDR3 length equals 16 residues. Trimming stripped 3 bases from V and 0 bases from J, with 13 bases between. Germline V gene sequence: CDR1 SGHDT, CDR2 YYEEEE. The CDR3 DNA is TGTGCCAGCAGCTCGTGGGGCAGCCTTAGCAATCAGCCCCAGCATTTT. It specifies CASSSWGSLSNQPQHF.

DNA for the CDR3: TGCGCCAGCAGCTTGGAAGGGACAGGGGGTTCACCCCTCCACTTT. It specifies CASSLEGTGGSPLHF. The chain uses TRBV5-1 and TRBJ1-6; 11 nucleotides line up with TRBD1. CDR1 and CDR2 (germline): SGHRS, YFSETQ. V lost 0 bases to trimming and J lost 9 bases; unmatched junction nucleotides: 2. The length of the CDR3 is 15 residues.

The chain uses TRBV29-1 and TRBJ1-6; a weak D match, TRBD1 (5 bases). The V gene lost 4 bases and the J gene lost 5 bases, with 12 bases spanning the gap. The germline gives CDR1 SQVTM, CDR2 ANQGSEA. The CDR3 spans 14 residues. CDR3 residues: CSVGLGGDNSPLHF. In DNA form, the CDR3 reads TGCAGCGTTGGGTTGGGAGGGGATAATTCACCCCTCCACTTT.

This clone has just a few counts. V usage is TRBV13 and J usage is TRBJ1-1; the D is unclear. This CDR3 is 15 amino acids long. V was cut by 5 bases and J by 0 bases, with 13 bases left in between. The germline V gene has CDR1 PRHDT and CDR2 FYEKMQ (reference sequence). CDR3 in DNA: TGTGCCAGCAGCCCTACTAGGAACCTGAACACTGAAGCTTTCTTT. It specifies CASSPTRNLNTEAFF.

V and J are TRBV9 and TRBJ2-5; the match to TRBD2 covers 10 bases. CDR3 length equals 14 residues. The V gene end was trimmed by 3 bases and the J gene end by 5 bases; junction bases not matched to a gene: 4. Germline V gives CDR1 SGDLS, CDR2 YYNGEE. The CDR3 spells CASSARLAGETQYF. The CDR3, as DNA: TGTGCCAGCAGCGCCAGACTAGCGGGTGAGACCCAGTACTTC.